This T cell receptor beta chain was sequenced in a study of blood T cell repertoires in COVID-19. Overall study context: Collection of acute and convalescent COVID-19 samples took place in the United States, Italy and Spain.

Original processing methods: Researchers report that nucleated cell counts were estimated from reference gene primer amplification. TCRdb's copy holds only in-frame clones and misses some; the assay was immunoSEQ multiplex PCR. The V and J calls and the clone size are those of that table, but D and trimming were determined from the DNA. The table lists over 55,000 clones, roughly four fifths of them singletons. Note on this clone: One junction end disagrees with the germline gene, perhaps due to a read error.

The CDR3 covers 18 residues. Germline V CDR1 and CDR2: MNHEY, SVGEGT. The material sequenced was peripheral blood. The V and J genes are TRBV6-2 or TRBV6-3 and TRBJ2-5; TRBD2 aligns across 13 bases. This TCR was sampled from a human donor in a cohort sampled during active COVID-19. The CDR3 coding sequence is TGTGCCAGCAGTTACTCAGGACTAGCGGGGGCCAGTCAAGAGGCCCAGTACTTC. It codes for CASSYSGLAGASQEAQYF.